This T cell receptor (beta chain) was sequenced during a study of CD4 T cells in relation to SARS-CoV-2 and coronaviruses. Trimming at V came to 3 bases and at J to 7 bases, leaving 12 bases not matched to a gene. The CDR3 loop spans 17 amino acids. Looked up from germline, CDR1 is DFQATT and CDR2 is SNEGSKA (reference sequence). To note about this clone: Its antigen is as yet unknown.

Unexposed donor CD4+ T cells date from about 2011-2018, before the COVID-19 pandemic. Isolation of CD4+ T cells took place after around 11 days in culture. As cell numbers allowed, unexposed-donor CD4+ T cells faced SARS-CoV-2 S/N and four cold-coronavirus spikes. The assay was immunoSEQ multiplex PCR, and TCRdb's table has in-frame clones only and misses some. This sample has approximately 22,000 clones, with about two thirds found just once. This sequence joins TRBV20-1 and TRBJ2-1; 13 nucleotides align to TRBD2. This sequence originates from a human donor in good health. Sequenced sample: CD4+ T cells from PBMCs, cultured in vitro. This CDR3 is CSASSPGLAGARNEQFF. CDR3 nucleotides: TGCAGTGCTAGTTCCCCCGGACTAGCGGGAGCCAGGAATGAGCAGTTCTTC.